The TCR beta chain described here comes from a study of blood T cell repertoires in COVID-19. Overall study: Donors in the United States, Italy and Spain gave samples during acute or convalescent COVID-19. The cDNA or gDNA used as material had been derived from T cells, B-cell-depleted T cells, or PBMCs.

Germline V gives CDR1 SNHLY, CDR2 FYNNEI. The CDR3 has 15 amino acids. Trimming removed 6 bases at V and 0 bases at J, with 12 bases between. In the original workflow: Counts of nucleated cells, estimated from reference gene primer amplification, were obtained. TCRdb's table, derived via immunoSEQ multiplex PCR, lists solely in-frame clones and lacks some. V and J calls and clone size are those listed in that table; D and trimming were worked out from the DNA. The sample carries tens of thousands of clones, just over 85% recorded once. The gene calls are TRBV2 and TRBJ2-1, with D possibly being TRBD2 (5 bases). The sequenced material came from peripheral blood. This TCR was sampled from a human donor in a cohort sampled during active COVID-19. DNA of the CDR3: TGTGCCAGCAGGACCGGACTGGACTCCTACAATGAGCAGTTCTTC. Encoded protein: CASRTGLDSYNEQFF.